This passage covers 19 T cell receptor beta chains from one sample sequenced in a study of cytotoxic CD8 clonotypes in ibrutinib-treated CLL. Generated by immunoSEQ multiplex PCR, the TCRdb table keeps only in-frame clones and is missing some. The sample lists fewer than 400,000 clones, 67% seen once, with roughly 6% in the top ten. Sequencing used PBMCs, obtained after 36 months of ibrutinib treatment. Every receptor here comes from a human donor with chronic lymphocytic leukemia.

This clone was seen a handful of times. The V call is TRBV7-2, the J call TRBJ2-7; 9 bases map to TRBD2. The CDR3 length is 13 residues. V shed 3 bases, J shed 7 bases, and the junction held 4 bases outside the gene matches. Germline-derived CDR1 and CDR2 are SGHTA and FQGNSA. CDR3 sequence reads: CASSFTSGWEQYF. The DNA of the CDR3 is TGTGCCAGCAGCTTTACTAGCGGGTGGGAGCAGTACTTC.

Note on this clone: Other DNA sequences in this sample translate to the same CDR3. This chain uses TRBV13 with TRBJ2-7, with 7 bases matching TRBD2. CDR3 size: 13 residues. Germline CDR1 and CDR2: PRHDT and FYEKMQ (reference sequence). The trim removed 3 bases at V and 2 bases at J, leaving 1 base unmatched. CDR3 protein: CASSLGGTYEQYF. CDR3 sequence (DNA): TGTGCCAGCAGCTTGGGAGGGACCTACGAGCAGTACTTC.

This clone was detected once. The chain has TRBV29-1 and TRBJ1-2; 10 nucleotides agree with TRBD1. J lost 8 bases, V lost 5 bases, and 14 bases had no gene match. The germline CDR1 and CDR2 sequences are SQVTM and ANQGSEA. CDR3 length equals 15 residues. The CDR3 protein is CSVPTGGSGSWGYTF. The CDR3 nucleotides read TGCAGCGTTCCGACAGGGGGCTCGGGTTCGTGGGGCTACACCTTC. The variable domain in full, with the rest retrieved from reference TRBV29-1 and TRBJ1-2, is SAVISQKPSRDICQRGTSLTIQCQVDSQVTMMFWYRQQPGQSLTLIATANQGSEATYESGFVIDKFPISRPNLTFSTLTVSNMSPEDSSIYLCSVPTGGSGSWGYTFGSGTRLTVV.

The chain uses TRBV29-1 and TRBJ2-1, with D maybe TRBD2 (7 bases). The CDR3 covers 14 residues. CDR1 and CDR2 from the germline V gene are SQVTM and ANQGSEA. Trimming cost V 0 bases and J 13 bases, with 19 bases left between them. The CDR3 loop reads CSVEESREGGPQFF. In DNA, the CDR3 is TGCAGCGTTGAAGAAAGTCGAGAGGGGGGGCCTCAGTTCTTC.

The J gene is TRBJ2-1, the V gene TRBV10-3, with D perhaps matching TRBD1 (5 bases). This CDR3 has 16 amino acids. Germline V gives CDR1 ENHRY, CDR2 SYGVKD. The ends were cut back, 0 bases at V and 4 bases at J, with 13 bases in the middle. The DNA of the CDR3 is TGTGCCATCAGTGAGTCGGTAGGGGCCTTATACAATGAGCAGTTCTTC. This sequence encodes CAISESVGALYNEQFF.

The chain couples TRBV18 to TRBJ2-2, with TRBD1 matching over 7 bases. Losses at the gene ends were 5 bases for V and 7 bases for J; bases not matched to a gene: 7. This CDR3 comprises 14 residues. Germline CDR1 is KGHSH and CDR2 is LQKENI. The CDR3 nucleotides are TGTGCCAGCTCAACGACAGGGACCGTCGGGGAGCTGTTTTTT. It specifies CASSTTGTVGELFF.

Only a few counts were recorded for this clone. CDR3 nucleotide sequence: TGTGCCACCAGCAGAGAGGAACAGGGGCGGACCGGGGAGCTGTTTTTT. Its translation is CATSREEQGRTGELFF. The J gene is TRBJ2-2, the V gene TRBV15; TRBD1 agrees at 7 bases. The germline gives CDR1 LNHNV, CDR2 YYDKDF (reference sequence). This CDR3 comprises 16 residues. The V and J ends lost 0 bases and 5 bases, in that order; junction bases with no gene match: 6.

The gene calls are TRBV7-9 and TRBJ2-5, with D possibly TRBD1 on 5 matching bases. This CDR3 is 16 amino acids long. Germline V lookup: CDR1 SEHNR, CDR2 FQNEAQ (reference sequence). The V gene lost 5 bases and the J gene lost 4 bases, with 20 bases spanning the gap. The CDR3 DNA is TGTGCCAGCAGCCTAAGTGGGGCGTCGGTTTCAGAGACCCAGTACTTC. Translated, it gives CASSLSGASVSETQYF. Full variable domain (missing parts from reference TRBV7-9 and TRBJ2-5): DTGVSQNPRHKITKRGQNVTFRCDPISEHNRLYWYRQTLGQGPEFLTYFQNEAQLEKSRLLSDRFSAERPKGSFSTLEIQRTEQGDSAMYLCASSLSGASVSETQYFGPGTRLLVL.

This clone was seen just once. The chain joins TRBV7-2 to TRBJ2-7, with D possibly TRBD1 on 5 matching bases. Trimming shortened V by 1 base and J by 12 bases, and 13 bases separated the two germline ends. This CDR3 region has 12 residues. Germline V gives CDR1 SGHTA, CDR2 FQGNSA. The CDR3 DNA is TGTGCCAGCAGCTTAGAGAACAGGTATTGGTACTTC. Translating it yields CASSLENRYWYF.

This rearrangement joins TRBV18 to TRBJ2-1; D unresolved. This CDR3 is 15 amino acids long. Trimming left V 3 bases short and J 6 bases short, with 15 bases between. Germline assignment: CDR1 KGHSH and CDR2 LQKENI. This CDR3 reads CASSPRVKRSNEQFF. In DNA, the CDR3 is TGTGCCAGCTCACCCCGGGTCAAGCGTTCCAATGAGCAGTTCTTC.

This clone was picked up one time. The chain uses TRBV5-1 and TRBJ2-7, with D possibly TRBD1 on 6 matching bases. Trimming cost V 4 bases and J 4 bases, with 15 bases left between them. The CDR3 totals 14 residues. From germline, CDR1 is SGHRS and CDR2 YFSETQ. CDR3 loop: CASSAWAGEYEQYF. In nucleotides, the CDR3 is TGCGCCAGCAGCGCCTGGGCAGGGGAATACGAGCAGTACTTC.

In its sample, this clone was seen a few times. The chain couples TRBV4-2 to TRBJ2-7; 11 bases are a match to TRBD1. J gave up 7 bases and V 0 bases, and 2 bases lay outside the gene matches. Germline V lookup: CDR1 LGHNA, CDR2 YNFKEQ. The CDR3 contains 14 residues. The CDR3 DNA follows: TGTGCCAGCAGCCAAGAGGACAGGGGGCAAGAGCAGTACTTC. Translated, it gives CASSQEDRGQEQYF.

This chain joins TRBV27 and TRBJ2-7; TRBD1 is a possible D gene (6 bases). Trimming shortened V by 2 bases and J by 2 bases, and 10 bases separated the two germline ends. Germline CDR1 and CDR2: MNHEY and SMNVEV (reference sequence). This CDR3 has 14 residues. The CDR3 coding sequence is TGTGCCAGCAGTTTAAGGCAGGGGACCTACGAGCAGTACTTC. Protein product: CASSLRQGTYEQYF.

The J gene is TRBJ2-7, the V gene TRBV7-2; weak D call: TRBD1 (6 bases). The germline V and J ends were trimmed by 4 bases and 3 bases, with 13 bases remaining between them. The CDR3 is 14 residues long. Germline V gene data show CDR1 as SGHTA and CDR2 as FQGNSA. CDR3 coding DNA: TGTGCCAGCAGCTCATACAGGGTGAGCTACGAGCAGTACTTC. Residues: CASSSYRVSYEQYF.

V and J are TRBV6-1 and TRBJ1-2, with D perhaps TRBD1 (6 bases). This CDR3 has 15 residues. Trimming shortened V by 6 bases and J by 3 bases, and 17 bases separated the two germline ends. Germline V CDR1 and CDR2: MNHNS, SASEGT. CDR3 residues: CASRTTAGAYYGYTF. The CDR3 nucleotides are TGTGCCAGCAGAACGACCGCGGGGGCGTACTATGGCTACACCTTC.

This clone was counted a few times. CDR3 coding DNA: TGTGCCAGCAGCCCCGGACAGGGTTGGACAGATACGCAGTATTTT. Residues: CASSPGQGWTDTQYF. V usage is TRBV5-6 and J usage is TRBJ2-3; 8 bases map to TRBD1. The CDR3 consists of 15 residues. Germline V gives CDR1 SGHDT, CDR2 YYEEEE. V shed 4 bases, J shed 3 bases, and the junction held 7 bases outside the gene matches.

The rearrangement uses TRBV6-1 and TRBJ2-3; 8 bases match TRBD2. Trimming cost V 0 bases and J 4 bases; bases outside gene matches: 6. This CDR3 spans 16 amino acids. Germline CDR1 and CDR2: MNHNS and SASEGT. The chain's CDR3 is CASSEALGLGADTQYF. Here the CDR3 DNA reads TGTGCCAGCAGTGAAGCTTTGGGACTAGGAGCAGATACGCAGTATTTT.

The rearrangement joins TRBV29-1 to TRBJ1-1; 7 positions match TRBD1. The ends lost 6 bases at V and 4 bases at J; junction bases unmatched: 11. CDR1 is SQVTM, CDR2 ANQGSEA, per germline. CDR3 length: 14 amino acids. The CDR3 DNA is TGCAGCGTCCTCGACAGGGTAAGGTCCACTGAAGCTTTCTTT. Translating it yields CSVLDRVRSTEAFF.

V and J are TRBV27 and TRBJ2-7, with D maybe TRBD2 (5 bases). Trimming took 4 bases from V and 4 from J, leaving 17 bases between them. Germline loops: CDR1 MNHEY, CDR2 SMNVEV (reference sequence). The CDR3 covers 15 residues. This chain's CDR3 is CASSWRVGPPYEQYF. Written as DNA, the CDR3 is TGTGCCAGCAGTTGGCGGGTAGGGCCTCCTTACGAGCAGTACTTC.